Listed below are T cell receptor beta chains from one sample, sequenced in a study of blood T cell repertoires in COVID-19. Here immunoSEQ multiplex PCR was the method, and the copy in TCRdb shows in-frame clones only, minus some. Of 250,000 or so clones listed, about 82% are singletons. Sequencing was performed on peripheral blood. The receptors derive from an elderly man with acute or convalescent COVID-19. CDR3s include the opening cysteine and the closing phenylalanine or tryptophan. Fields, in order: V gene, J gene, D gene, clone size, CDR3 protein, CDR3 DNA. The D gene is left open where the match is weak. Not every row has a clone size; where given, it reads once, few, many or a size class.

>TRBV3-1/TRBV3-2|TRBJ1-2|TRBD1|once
CASRRQGGGYTF
TGTGCCAGCAGGCGACAGGGTGGTGGCTACACCTTC
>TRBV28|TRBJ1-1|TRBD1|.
CASSLDRVLTEAFF
TGTGCCAGCAGTCTCGACAGGGTGCTCACTGAAGCTTTCTTT
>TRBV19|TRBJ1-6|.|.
CASREGRHLHF
TGTGCCAGTAGAGAAGGGAGGCACCTCCACTTT
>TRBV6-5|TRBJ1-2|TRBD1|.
CASRGQGLYGYTF
TGTGCCAGCAGGGGACAGGGGCTCTATGGCTACACCTTC
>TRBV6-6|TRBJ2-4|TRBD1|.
CASSFSGTAENIQYF
TGTGCCAGCAGCTTTTCCGGGACAGCCGAAAACATTCAGTACTTC
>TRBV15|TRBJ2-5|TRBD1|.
CATSRAEHGTGARETQYF
TGTGCCACCAGCAGAGCGGAGCACGGGACAGGGGCCCGGGAGACCCAGTACTTC
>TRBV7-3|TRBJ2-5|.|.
CASSKRGQWETQYF
TGTGCCAGCAGCAAAAGAGGACAGTGGGAGACCCAGTACTTC
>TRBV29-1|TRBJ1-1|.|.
CSVSLSMNTEAFF
TGCAGCGTTTCACTTTCAATGAACACTGAAGCTTTCTTT
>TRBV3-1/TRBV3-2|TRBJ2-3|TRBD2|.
CASSPASLAGPTDTQYF
TGTGCCAGCAGCCCGGCGAGCCTAGCGGGACCCACAGATACGCAGTATTTT
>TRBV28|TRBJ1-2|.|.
CASTIGAIYGYTF
TGTGCCAGCACCATAGGGGCCATCTATGGCTACACCTTC
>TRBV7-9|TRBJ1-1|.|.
CASSSVSGFTEPFF
TGTGCCAGCAGCTCTGTTTCCGGGTTTACTGAACCTTTCTTT